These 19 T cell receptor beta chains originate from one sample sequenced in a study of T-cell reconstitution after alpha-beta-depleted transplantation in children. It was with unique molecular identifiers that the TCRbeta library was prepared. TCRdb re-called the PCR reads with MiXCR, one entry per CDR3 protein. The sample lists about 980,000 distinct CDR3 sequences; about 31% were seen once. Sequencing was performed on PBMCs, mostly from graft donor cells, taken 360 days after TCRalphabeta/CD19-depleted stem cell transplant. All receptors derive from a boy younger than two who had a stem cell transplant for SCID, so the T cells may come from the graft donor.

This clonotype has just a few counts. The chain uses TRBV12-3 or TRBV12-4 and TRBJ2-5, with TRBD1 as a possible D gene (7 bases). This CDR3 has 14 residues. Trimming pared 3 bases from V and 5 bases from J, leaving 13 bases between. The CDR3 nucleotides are TGTGCCAGCAGTTTGAGGGGGCTAGCGGAGACCCAGTACTTC. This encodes CASSLRGLAETQYF.

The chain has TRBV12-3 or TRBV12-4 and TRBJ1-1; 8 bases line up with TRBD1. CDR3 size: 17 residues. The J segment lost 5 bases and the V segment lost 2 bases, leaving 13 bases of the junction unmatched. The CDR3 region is CASSLPYHRGMSTEAFF. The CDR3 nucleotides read TGTGCCAGCAGTTTACCCTACCACAGGGGGATGTCGACTGAAGCTTTCTTT.

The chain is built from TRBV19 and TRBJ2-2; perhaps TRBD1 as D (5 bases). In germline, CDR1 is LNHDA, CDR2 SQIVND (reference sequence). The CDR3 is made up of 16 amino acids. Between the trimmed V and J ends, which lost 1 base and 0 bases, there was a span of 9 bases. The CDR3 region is CASSIVARANTGELFF. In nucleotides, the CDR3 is TGTGCCAGTAGTATAGTCGCCAGGGCGAACACCGGGGAGCTGTTTTTT.

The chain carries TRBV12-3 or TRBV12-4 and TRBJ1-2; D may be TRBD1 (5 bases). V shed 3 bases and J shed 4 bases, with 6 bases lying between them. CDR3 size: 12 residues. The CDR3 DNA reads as TGTGCCAGCAGTTTGGGGACCTATGGCTACACCTTC. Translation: CASSLGTYGYTF.

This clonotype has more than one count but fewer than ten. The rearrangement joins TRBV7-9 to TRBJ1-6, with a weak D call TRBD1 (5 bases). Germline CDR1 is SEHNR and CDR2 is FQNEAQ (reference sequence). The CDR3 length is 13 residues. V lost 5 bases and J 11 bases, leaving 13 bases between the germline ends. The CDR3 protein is CASSPPRGAPLHF. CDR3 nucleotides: TGTGCCAGCAGCCCGCCTAGAGGGGCACCCCTCCACTTT.

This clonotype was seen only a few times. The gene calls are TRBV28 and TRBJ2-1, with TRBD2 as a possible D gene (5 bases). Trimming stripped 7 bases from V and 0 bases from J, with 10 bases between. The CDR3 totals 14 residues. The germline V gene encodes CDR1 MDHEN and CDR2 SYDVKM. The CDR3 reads CASIGESSYNEQFF. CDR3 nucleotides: TGTGCCAGCATTGGGGAGAGCTCCTACAATGAGCAGTTCTTC.

CDR3 loop: CSARGALLRDSNQPQHF. The CDR3 DNA sequence: TGCAGTGCTAGAGGAGCACTTCTCCGGGACAGCAATCAGCCCCAGCATTTT. The rearrangement joins TRBV20-1 to TRBJ1-5, with D possibly TRBD1 on 5 matching bases. V was shortened by 1 base and J by 1 base, with 17 bases between the two germline ends. Germline loops: CDR1 DFQATT, CDR2 SNEGSKA (reference sequence). The CDR3 runs 17 residues.

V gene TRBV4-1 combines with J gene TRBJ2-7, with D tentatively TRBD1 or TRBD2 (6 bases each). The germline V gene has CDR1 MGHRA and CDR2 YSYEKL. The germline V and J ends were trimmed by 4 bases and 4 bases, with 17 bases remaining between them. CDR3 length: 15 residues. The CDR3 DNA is TGCGCCAGCAGCCGGAGCCCGGGGGCATCTTACGAGCAGTACTTC. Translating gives CASSRSPGASYEQYF.

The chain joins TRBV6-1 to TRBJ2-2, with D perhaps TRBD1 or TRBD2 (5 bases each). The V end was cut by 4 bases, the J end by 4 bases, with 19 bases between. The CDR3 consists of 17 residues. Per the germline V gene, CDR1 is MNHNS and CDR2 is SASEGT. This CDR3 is CASSVLPGQGATGELFF. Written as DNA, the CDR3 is TGTGCCAGCAGTGTCCTCCCGGGGCAGGGAGCCACCGGGGAGCTGTTTTTT.

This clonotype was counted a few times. The CDR3 here is CASSKSPTTQYF. The CDR3 region has the DNA TGTGCCAGCAGCAAGTCCCCGACTACGCAGTATTTT. The genes are TRBV9 and TRBJ2-3; D is undetermined. The CDR3 is 12 amino acids. Germline V gene lookup returns CDR1 SGDLS and CDR2 YYNGEE. V was pared by 4 bases and J by 8 bases, with 11 bases between.

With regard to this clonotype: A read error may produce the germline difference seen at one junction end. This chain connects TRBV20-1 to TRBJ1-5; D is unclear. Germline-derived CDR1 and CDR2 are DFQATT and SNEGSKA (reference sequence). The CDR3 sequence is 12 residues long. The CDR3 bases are TGCAGTGCTAGAGGAAGCAATCAGCCCCAGCAATTT. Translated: CSARGSNQPQQF.

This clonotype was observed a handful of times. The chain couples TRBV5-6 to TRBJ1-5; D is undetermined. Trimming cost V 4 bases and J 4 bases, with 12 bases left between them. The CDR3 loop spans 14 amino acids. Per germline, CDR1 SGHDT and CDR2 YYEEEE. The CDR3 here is CASSHRTGNQPQHF. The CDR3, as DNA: TGTGCCAGCAGCCATCGGACGGGGAATCAGCCCCAGCATTTT. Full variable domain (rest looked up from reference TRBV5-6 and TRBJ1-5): DAGVTQSPTHLIKTRGQQVTLRCSPKSGHDTVSWYQQALGQGPQFIFQYYEEEERQRGNFPDRFSGHQFPNYSSELNVNALLLGDSALYLCASSHRTGNQPQHFGDGTRLSIL.

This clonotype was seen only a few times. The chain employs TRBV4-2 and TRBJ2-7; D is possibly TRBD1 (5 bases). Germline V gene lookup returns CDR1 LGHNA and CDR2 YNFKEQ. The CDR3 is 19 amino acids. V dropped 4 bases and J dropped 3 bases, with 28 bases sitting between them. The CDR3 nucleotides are TGTGCCAGCAGCCTAAACCCGACAAGTTTAGGACACCATTGCTACGAGCAGTACTTC. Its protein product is CASSLNPTSLGHHCYEQYF.

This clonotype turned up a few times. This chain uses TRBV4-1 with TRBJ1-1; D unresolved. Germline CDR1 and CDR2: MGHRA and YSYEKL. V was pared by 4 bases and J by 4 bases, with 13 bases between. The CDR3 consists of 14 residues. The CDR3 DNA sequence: TGCGCCAGCAGCCCCTCTCGCCCGGGCACTGAAGCTTTCTTT. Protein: CASSPSRPGTEAFF.

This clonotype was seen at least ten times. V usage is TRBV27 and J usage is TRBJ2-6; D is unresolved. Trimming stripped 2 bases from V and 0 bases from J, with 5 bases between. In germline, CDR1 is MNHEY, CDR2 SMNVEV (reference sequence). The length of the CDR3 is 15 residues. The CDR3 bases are TGTGCCAGCAGTTTACTGAACTCTGGGGCCAACGTCCTGACTTTC. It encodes CASSLLNSGANVLTF.

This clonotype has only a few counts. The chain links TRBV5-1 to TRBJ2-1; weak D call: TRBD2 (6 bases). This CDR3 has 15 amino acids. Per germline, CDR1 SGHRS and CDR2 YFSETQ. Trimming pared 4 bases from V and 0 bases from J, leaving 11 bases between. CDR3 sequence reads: CASSAGRSSYNEQFF. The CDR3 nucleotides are TGCGCCAGCAGCGCGGGACGGAGCTCCTACAATGAGCAGTTCTTC.

CDR3 sequence (DNA): TGTGCCAGCTCACAACCCGGGACAGGGGACAATGAGCAGTTCTTC. It translates to CASSQPGTGDNEQFF. The genes are TRBV18 and TRBJ2-1, with 10 positions matching TRBD1. V trimming: 4 bases; J trimming: 5 bases; junction bases outside the gene matches: 5. Germline lookup yields CDR1 KGHSH and CDR2 LQKENI. The CDR3 is made up of 15 amino acids.

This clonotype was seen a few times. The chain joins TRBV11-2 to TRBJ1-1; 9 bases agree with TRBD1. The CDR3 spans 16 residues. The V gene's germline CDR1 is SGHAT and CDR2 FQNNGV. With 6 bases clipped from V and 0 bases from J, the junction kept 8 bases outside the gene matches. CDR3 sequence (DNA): TGTGCCAGCAGTTTGGGGGACAGGGCGATGAACACTGAAGCTTTCTTT. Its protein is CASSLGDRAMNTEAFF. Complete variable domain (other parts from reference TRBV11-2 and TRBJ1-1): EAGVAQSPRYKIIEKRQSVAFWCNPISGHATLYWYQQILGQGPKLLIQFQNNGVVDDSQLPKDRFSAERLKGVDSTLKIQPAKLEDSAVYLCASSLGDRAMNTEAFFGQGTRLTVV.

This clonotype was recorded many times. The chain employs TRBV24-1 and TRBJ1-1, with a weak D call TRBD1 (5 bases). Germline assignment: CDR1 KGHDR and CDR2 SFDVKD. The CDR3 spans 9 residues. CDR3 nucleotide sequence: TGTGTTTCTAGGGGTGAAGCTTTCTTT. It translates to CVSRGEAFF.